This T cell receptor beta chain was obtained from a study of identical twins (dated by TCRdb to the mid-2010s). Regarding the complete study: To test whether fetal clonotypes persist, this study deep-sequenced TCR alpha and beta repertoires from monozygotic twins, from unrelated adults of various ages, and from cord blood. To rule out contamination, the twin experiments were replicated at different times with different library preparation protocols.

Library method: 5' RACE. Data came from an Illumina HiSeq 2000. A universal primer binding site was introduced by template switching, and a unique molecular identifier was present in the final cDNA, enabling accurate counting of TCR cDNA molecules. Specific primers in the conserved constant-segment region were used to synthesize first-strand cDNA for the TCR alpha and beta chains. To control for contamination, every cDNA library was double barcoded, receiving both a SMART-Mk sample barcode and Illumina barcodes. TruSeq adapter sequences, together with Illumina sample barcodes, were added in two successive PCR steps. Sequencing of the TCR alpha and beta cDNA libraries was done on the Illumina HiSeq platform using custom primers. In the paper's pipeline: Raw reads were processed with MiGEC to extract unique molecular identifiers, and MiXCR was used to determine CDR3 positions. For each individual, recombination models were inferred using an EM algorithm with the repgenHMM and IGoR tools. Shared clonotypes were analyzed with the tcR package in R, and sharing was normalized by the product of cloneset sizes. To study raw recombination without the effects of thymic and clonal selection, out-of-frame nonproductive sequences were analyzed. TCRdb reprocessing: public reads trimmed at Q25 with fastp, clones called with MiXCR, in-frame beta chains kept. Identical CDR3 protein sequences are pooled into one entry, listed with their most common genes and DNA. The V and J calls and clone size come from TCRdb's table, not from the authors' own analysis. Across this sample there are approximately 150,000 distinct CDR3 sequences, with roughly 3.5% seen only once. The ten largest clones represent approximately 7.6% of the sample.

This clonotype was counted ten times or more. Its antigen is currently not known. The record has no base qualities; no much larger clone is one base away. Counted from cysteine to phenylalanine, this CDR3 has 16 amino acids. Only the CDR3 DNA stays, 48 bases, in frame from base 1. Clipping removes 5 bases from V and 0 bases from J, with 10 as the unmatched junction base count. From a lookup of the germline V gene, CDR1 and CDR2 are SGHNT and YENEEA. General findings and caveats noted by the study authors: Fewer insertions were carried by abundant cord blood beta clonotypes, a similar but weaker trend appeared in young adult naive repertoires, and no such trend appeared in memory repertoires. Out-of-frame TCR alpha sharing in monozygotic twins was systematically underestimated by recombination models, whereas sharing between unrelated individuals was in agreement with the recombination models. The excess sharing between twins in beta out-of-frame sequences was weaker because fewer shared sequences reduced the signal-to-noise ratio. Invariant T cells such as MAIT and iNKT could partly confound zero-insertion analyses, though diverse VJ usage argued against this for most clonotypes. Compared with coincidental sharing between unrelated individuals, an excess of low generation-probability sequences was observed among out-of-frame TCR alpha sequences shared between twins. Because the same donors could not be followed over many years, the conclusions depended on cross-sectional statistical analysis.

Every donor was a healthy Caucasian. Miltenyi CD45RO+ enrichment and human naive T-cell isolation kits were used to isolate memory (CD45RO+) and naive T cells from PBMC. Material: memory T cells sorted from blood. Reading the label with the study, this specimen's cell subset or site is: CD45RO+ enriched T cells. The TCR was taken from a man in his late teens or twenties in good health. Here the chain combines TRBV11-3 and TRBJ2-7; the central 7 bases match TRBD1. At the DNA level, the sequence is TGTGCCAGCAGCCTCCCGGGACAGAGAAGCTCCTACGAGCAGTACTTC. Translated, it gives CASSLPGQRSSYEQYF.